The rows below give T cell receptor beta chains drawn from one sample of a study of cytomegalovirus exposure and HLA in healthy donors. Profiled with immunoSEQ multiplex PCR; TCRdb holds only in-frame clones, not every one. The repertoire holds about 120,000 clones, with approximately 80% as singletons. The sample consisted of PBMCs. The receptors were sampled from a woman aged 18-29 years in good health and CMV-seronegative. The CDR3 runs from the conserved cysteine through the conserved F or W. D genes are given only for firm matches. Not every row has a clone size; where given, it reads once, few, many or a size class.

v_call,j_call,clone_size,d_call,cdr3_aa,cdr3_nt
TRBV18,TRBJ2-7,few,.,CASSPPTDGGSYEQYF,TGTGCCAGCTCACCACCGACCGACGGCGGCTCCTACGAGCAGTACTTC
TRBV7-6,TRBJ2-1,.,.,CASSLRTWSSYNEQFF,TGTGCCAGCAGCCTCCGGACTTGGAGCTCCTACAATGAGCAGTTCTTC
TRBV9,TRBJ2-3,few,.,CASRRGTAGSSTDTQYF,TGTGCCAGCAGAAGAGGTACGGCGGGATCTAGCACAGATACGCAGTATTTT
TRBV25-1,TRBJ2-5,.,TRBD1,CASSDDRGPQETQYF,TGTGCCAGCAGTGATGACAGGGGACCCCAAGAGACCCAGTACTTC
TRBV2,TRBJ2-5,.,TRBD1,CASSQDRCQETQYF,TGTGCCAGCTCCCAGGACAGGTGCCAAGAGACCCAGTACTTC
TRBV27,TRBJ1-1,.,.,CASSLRQGEAFF,TGTGCCAGCAGTTTACGGCAGGGGGAAGCTTTCTTT
TRBV15,TRBJ2-3,.,TRBD1,CATSNLADRPTDTQYF,TGTGCCACCAGCAACCTCGCGGACAGGCCCACAGATACGCAGTATTTT
TRBV29-1,TRBJ1-2,.,.,CSARRPRAGYTF,TGCAGCGCCCGGAGGCCACGCGCGGGCTACACCTTC
TRBV4-1,TRBJ1-2,.,.,CASSQPDRNTYGYTF,TGCGCCAGCAGCCAACCGGACAGAAACACTTATGGCTACACCTTC
TRBV4-1,TRBJ2-4,.,TRBD2,CASSPGASGGRAKNIQYF,TGCGCCAGCAGCCCAGGAGCTAGCGGGGGACGAGCCAAAAACATTCAGTACTTC
TRBV7-2,TRBJ2-7,.,.,CASSSKQGYEQYF,TGTGCCAGCAGCAGCAAACAGGGTTACGAGCAGTACTTC
TRBV11-2,TRBJ1-1,.,TRBD1,CASRADRGIEAFF,TGTGCCAGCAGAGCGGACAGGGGGATTGAAGCTTTCTTT
TRBV10-3,TRBJ2-2,.,.,CAILREGNTGELFF,TGTGCCATCCTACGAGAGGGGAACACCGGGGAGCTGTTTTTT
TRBV10-2,TRBJ2-7,once,TRBD1,CASSYRDRGYEQYF,TGCGCCAGCAGTTACCGGGACAGGGGATACGAGCAGTACTTC
TRBV4-3,TRBJ2-3,.,.,CASSQGPQGFTDTQYF,TGCGCCAGCAGCCAAGGGCCGCAGGGATTCACAGATACGCAGTATTTT